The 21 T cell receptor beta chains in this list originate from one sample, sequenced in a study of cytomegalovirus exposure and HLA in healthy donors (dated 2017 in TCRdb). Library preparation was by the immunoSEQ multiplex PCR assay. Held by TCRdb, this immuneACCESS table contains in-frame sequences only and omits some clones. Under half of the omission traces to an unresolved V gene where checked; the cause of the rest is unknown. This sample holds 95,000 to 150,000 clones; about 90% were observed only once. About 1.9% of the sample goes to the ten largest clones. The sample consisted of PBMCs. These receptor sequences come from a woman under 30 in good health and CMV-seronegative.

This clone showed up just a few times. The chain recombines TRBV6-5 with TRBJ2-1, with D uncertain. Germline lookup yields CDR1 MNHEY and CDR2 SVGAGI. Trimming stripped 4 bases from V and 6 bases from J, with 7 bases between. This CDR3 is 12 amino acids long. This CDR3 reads CASSSPSNEQFF. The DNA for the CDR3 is TGTGCCAGCAGTTCCCCTAGCAATGAGCAGTTCTTC.

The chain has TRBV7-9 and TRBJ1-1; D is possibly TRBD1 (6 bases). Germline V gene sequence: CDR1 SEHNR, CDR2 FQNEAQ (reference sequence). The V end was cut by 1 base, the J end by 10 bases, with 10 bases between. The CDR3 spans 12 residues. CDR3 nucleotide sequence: TGTGCCAGCAGCTTAGGTTCAGGGGCAGCTTTCTTT. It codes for CASSLGSGAAFF.

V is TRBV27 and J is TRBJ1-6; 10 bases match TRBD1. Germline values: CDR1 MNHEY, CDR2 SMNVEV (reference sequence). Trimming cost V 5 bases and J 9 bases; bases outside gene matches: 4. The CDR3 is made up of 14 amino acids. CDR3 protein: CASSPGTGASPLHF. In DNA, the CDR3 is TGTGCCAGCAGTCCGGGGACAGGGGCTTCACCCCTCCACTTT.

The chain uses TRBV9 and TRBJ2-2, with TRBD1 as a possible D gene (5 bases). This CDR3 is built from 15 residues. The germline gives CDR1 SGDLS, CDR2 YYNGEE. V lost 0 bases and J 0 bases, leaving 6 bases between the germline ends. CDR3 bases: TGTGCCAGCAGCGTAGGACAGACGAACACCGGGGAGCTGTTTTTT. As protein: CASSVGQTNTGELFF.

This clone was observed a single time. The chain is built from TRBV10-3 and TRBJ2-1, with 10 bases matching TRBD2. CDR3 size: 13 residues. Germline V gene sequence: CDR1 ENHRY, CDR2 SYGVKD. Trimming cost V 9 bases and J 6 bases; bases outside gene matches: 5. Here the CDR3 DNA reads TGTGCCATTCAGCTAGCGGGGGCCAATGAGCAGTTCTTC. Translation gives CAIQLAGANEQFF.

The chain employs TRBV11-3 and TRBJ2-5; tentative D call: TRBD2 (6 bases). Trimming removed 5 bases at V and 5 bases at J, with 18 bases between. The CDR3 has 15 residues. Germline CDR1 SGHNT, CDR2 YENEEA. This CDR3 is CASSPRGALIETQYF. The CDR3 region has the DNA TGTGCCAGCAGCCCGCGCGGGGCTCTCATCGAGACCCAGTACTTC. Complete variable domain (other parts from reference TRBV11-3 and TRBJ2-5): EAGVVQSPRYKIIEKKQPVAFWCNPISGHNTLYWYLQNLGQGPELLIRYENEEAVDDSQLPKDRFSAERLKGVDSTLKIQPAELGDSAVYLCASSPRGALIETQYFGPGTRLLVL.

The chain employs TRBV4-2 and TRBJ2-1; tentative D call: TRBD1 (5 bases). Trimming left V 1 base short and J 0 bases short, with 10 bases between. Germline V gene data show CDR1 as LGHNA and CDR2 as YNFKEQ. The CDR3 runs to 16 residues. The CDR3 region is CASSQGQGSSYNEQFF. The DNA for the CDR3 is TGTGCCAGCAGCCAAGGCCAGGGAAGCTCCTACAATGAGCAGTTCTTC.

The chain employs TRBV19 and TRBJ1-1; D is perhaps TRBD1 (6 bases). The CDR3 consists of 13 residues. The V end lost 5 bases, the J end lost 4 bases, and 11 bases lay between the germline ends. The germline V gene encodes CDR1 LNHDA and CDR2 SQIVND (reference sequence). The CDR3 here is CASSPDRTTEAFF. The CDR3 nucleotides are TGTGCCAGTAGTCCGGACAGAACCACTGAAGCTTTCTTT.

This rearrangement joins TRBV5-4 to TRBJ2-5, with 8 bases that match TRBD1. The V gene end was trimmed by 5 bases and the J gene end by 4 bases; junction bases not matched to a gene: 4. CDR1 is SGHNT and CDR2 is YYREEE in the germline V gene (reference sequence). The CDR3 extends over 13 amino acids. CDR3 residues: CASRFRGRETQYF. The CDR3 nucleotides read TGTGCCAGCAGATTCAGGGGGCGAGAGACCCAGTACTTC.

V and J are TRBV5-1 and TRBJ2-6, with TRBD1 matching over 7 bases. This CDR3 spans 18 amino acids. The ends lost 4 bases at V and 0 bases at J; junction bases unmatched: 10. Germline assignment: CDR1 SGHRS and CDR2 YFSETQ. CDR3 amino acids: CASSPPGQPTSGANVLTF. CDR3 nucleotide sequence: TGCGCCAGCAGCCCGCCGGGACAGCCGACCTCTGGGGCCAACGTCCTGACTTTC.

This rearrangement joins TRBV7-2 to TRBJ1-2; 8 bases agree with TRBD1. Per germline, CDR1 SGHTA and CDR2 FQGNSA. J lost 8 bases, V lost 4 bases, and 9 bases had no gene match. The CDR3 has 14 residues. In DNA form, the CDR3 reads TGTGCCAGCAGCTCCAGACAGGGGAAATACGGCTACACCTTC. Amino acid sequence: CASSSRQGKYGYTF.

The chain's CDR3 is CASSLTRKNTGELFF. The CDR3 DNA reads as TGTGCCAGCAGCTTGACACGGAAGAACACCGGGGAGCTGTTTTTT. The chain has TRBV13 and TRBJ2-2; the D is unclear. Germline CDR1 PRHDT, CDR2 FYEKMQ (reference sequence). The length of the CDR3 is 15 residues. V was cut by 3 bases and J by 1 base, with 9 bases left in between.

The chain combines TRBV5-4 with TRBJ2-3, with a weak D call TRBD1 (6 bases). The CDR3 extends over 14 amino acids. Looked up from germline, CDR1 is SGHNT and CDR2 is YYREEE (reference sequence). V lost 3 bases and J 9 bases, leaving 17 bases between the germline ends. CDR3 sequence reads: CASSYRTGHQTQYF. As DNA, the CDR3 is TGTGCCAGCAGCTACCGAACGGGACACCAGACGCAGTATTTT.

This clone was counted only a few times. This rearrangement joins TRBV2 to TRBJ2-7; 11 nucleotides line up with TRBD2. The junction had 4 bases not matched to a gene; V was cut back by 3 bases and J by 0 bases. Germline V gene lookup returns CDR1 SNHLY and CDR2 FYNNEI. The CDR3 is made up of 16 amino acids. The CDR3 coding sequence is TGTGCCAGCAGTGAGGGTCTAGCGGGGGGCTCCTACGAGCAGTACTTC. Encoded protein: CASSEGLAGGSYEQYF.

The CDR3 here is CATSQRGNQPQHF. For the CDR3, the DNA is TGTGCCACCAGCCAAAGGGGTAATCAGCCCCAGCATTTT. V usage is TRBV15 and J usage is TRBJ1-5, with a tentative D call TRBD1 (5 bases). The CDR3 spans 13 residues. With 5 bases removed from V and 4 bases from J, the gap between germline ends came to 9 bases. The germline V gene has CDR1 LNHNV and CDR2 YYDKDF (reference sequence).

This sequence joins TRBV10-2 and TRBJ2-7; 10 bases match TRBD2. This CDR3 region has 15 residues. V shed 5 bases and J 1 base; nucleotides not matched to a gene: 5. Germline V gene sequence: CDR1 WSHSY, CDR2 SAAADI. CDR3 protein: CASSTLLAGSYEQYF. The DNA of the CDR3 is TGCGCCAGCAGTACTTTACTAGCGGGATCCTACGAGCAGTACTTC.

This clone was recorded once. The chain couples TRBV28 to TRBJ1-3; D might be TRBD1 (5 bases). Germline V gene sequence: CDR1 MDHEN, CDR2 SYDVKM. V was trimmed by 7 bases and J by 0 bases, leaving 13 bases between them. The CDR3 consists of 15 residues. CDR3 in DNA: TGTGCCAGCAACCGGACACCGTCCTCTGGAAACACCATATATTTT. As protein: CASNRTPSSGNTIYF.

This CDR3 reads CASSLSDSGSSGANVLTF. As DNA, the CDR3 is TGTGCCAGCAGCCTGTCGGACTCCGGCAGCTCTGGGGCCAACGTCCTGACTTTC. The chain uses TRBV7-9 and TRBJ2-6; tentatively, D is TRBD2 (5 bases). The CDR3 loop spans 18 amino acids. The germline V and J ends were trimmed by 5 bases and 0 bases, with 17 bases remaining between them. Germline V CDR1 and CDR2: SEHNR, FQNEAQ (reference sequence).

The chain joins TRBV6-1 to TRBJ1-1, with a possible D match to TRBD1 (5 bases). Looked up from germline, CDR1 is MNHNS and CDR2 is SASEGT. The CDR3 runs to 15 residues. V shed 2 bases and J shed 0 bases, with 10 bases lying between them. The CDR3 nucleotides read TGTGCCAGCAGTGAAAGTTGGGGGGTGAACACTGAAGCTTTCTTT. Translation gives CASSESWGVNTEAFF.

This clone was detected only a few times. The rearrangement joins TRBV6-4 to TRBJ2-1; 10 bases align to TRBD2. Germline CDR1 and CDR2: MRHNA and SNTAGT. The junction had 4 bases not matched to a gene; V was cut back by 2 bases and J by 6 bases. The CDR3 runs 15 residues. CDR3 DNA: TGTGCCAGCAGTGACGAGCGGGAGGGTGGCAATGAGCAGTTCTTC. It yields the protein CASSDEREGGNEQFF.

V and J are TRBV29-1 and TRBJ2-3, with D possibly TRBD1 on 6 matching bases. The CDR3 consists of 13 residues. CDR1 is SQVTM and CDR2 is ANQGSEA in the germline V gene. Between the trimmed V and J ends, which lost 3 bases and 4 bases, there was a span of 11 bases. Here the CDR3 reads CSVDQGQSDTQYF. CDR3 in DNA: TGCAGCGTTGACCAGGGGCAGTCAGATACGCAGTATTTT.